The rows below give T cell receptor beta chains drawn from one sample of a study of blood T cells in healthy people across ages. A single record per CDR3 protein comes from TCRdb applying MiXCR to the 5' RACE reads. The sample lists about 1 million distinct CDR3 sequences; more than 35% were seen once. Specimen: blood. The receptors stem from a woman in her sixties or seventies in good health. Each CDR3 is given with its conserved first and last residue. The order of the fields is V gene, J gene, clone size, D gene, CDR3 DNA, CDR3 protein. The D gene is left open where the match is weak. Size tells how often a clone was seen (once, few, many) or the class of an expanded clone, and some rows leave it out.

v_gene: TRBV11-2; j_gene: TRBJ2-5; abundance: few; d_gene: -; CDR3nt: TGTGCCAGCAGCTTTTATTTGCGGACAGATCAAGAGACCCAGTACTTC; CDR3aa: CASSFYLRTDQETQYF
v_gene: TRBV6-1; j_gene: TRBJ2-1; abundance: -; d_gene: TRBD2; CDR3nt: TGTGCCAGCAGTACGGGACTAGCGGGAGGGCCGGTAAACAATGAGCAGTTCTTC; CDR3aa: CASSTGLAGGPVNNEQFF
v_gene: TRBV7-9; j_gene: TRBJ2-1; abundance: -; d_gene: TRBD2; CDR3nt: TGTGCCAGCAGCTTGCCGAGCGGGAGAGACCACAATGAGCAGTTCTTC; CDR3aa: CASSLPSGRDHNEQFF
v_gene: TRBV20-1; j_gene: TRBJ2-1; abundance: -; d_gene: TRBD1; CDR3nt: TGCAGTGCTTCTCCCGGGACAGGGAGAGGTGAGCAGTTCTTC; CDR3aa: CSASPGTGRGEQFF
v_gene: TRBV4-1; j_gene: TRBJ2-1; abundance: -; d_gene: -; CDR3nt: TGCGCCAGCAGCCAAGGCTTAACAGGACCCTACAATGAGCAGTTCTTC; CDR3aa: CASSQGLTGPYNEQFF
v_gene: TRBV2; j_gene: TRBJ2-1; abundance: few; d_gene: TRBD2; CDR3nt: TGTGCCAGCAGTGACCTAGCGGCTTCCGGGCGGTACAATGAGCAGTTCTTC; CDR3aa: CASSDLAASGRYNEQFF
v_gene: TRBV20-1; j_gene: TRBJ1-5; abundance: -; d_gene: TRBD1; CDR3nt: TGCAGTGCTAGAAAACTACAGGGGAGTCAGCCCCAGCATTTT; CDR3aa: CSARKLQGSQPQHF
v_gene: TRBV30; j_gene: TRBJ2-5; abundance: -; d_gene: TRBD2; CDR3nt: TGTGCCTGGAGTGTCGGGGGGGCGGAGGAGACCCAGTACTTC; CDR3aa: CAWSVGGAEETQYF
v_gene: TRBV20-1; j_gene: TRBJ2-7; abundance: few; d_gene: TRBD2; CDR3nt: TGCAGTGCTGAGCGGCTACCCGGGACTAGCGGGAGTGGGGAGGATTTGGAGCAGTACTTC; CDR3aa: CSAERLPGTSGSGEDLEQYF
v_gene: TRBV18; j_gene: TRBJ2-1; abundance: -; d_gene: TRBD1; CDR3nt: TGTGCCAGCTCTCCCGGGACAGGGGGCGCGGGCTCCTACAATGAGCAGTTCTTC; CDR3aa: CASSPGTGGAGSYNEQFF
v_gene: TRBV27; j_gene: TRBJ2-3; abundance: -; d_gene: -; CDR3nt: TGTGCCAGCAGTTTATTGTCGGAGGGGGATACGCAGTATTTT; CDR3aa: CASSLLSEGDTQYF
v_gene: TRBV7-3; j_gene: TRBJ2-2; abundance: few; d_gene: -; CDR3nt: TGTGCCAGCAGCTTGGGGGTAGACACCGGGGAGCTGTTTTTT; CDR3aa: CASSLGVDTGELFF
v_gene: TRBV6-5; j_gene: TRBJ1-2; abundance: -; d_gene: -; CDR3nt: TGTGCCAGCAGTTACTCGGCAGGGGCCGGGTATGGCTACACCTTC; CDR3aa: CASSYSAGAGYGYTF
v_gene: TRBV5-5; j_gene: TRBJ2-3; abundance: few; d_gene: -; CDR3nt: TGTGCCAGCAGCTTAGGGGGGGCGCGTGATACGCAGTATTTT; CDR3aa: CASSLGGARDTQYF
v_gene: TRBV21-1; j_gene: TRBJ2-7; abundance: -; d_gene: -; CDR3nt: TGTGCCAGCAGCGCTGGAGGTGATGGGGACTACGAGCAGTACTTC; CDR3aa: CASSAGGDGDYEQYF
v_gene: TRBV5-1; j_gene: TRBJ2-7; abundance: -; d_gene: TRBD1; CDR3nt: TGCGCCAGCAGCTTGGCAGGGGGTTTCGCCGAGCAGTACTTC; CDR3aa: CASSLAGGFAEQYF
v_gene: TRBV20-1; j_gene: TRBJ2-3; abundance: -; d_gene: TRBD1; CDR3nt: TGCAGTGCTAGAGATCTGGCTCGGGTACAGGGGTATTCCACAGAGACGCAGTATTTT; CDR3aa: CSARDLARVQGYSTETQYF
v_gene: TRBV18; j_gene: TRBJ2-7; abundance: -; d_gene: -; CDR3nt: TGTGCCAGCTCACGCGTCCCGGACTATCCCCCCGAGCAGTACTTC; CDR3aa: CASSRVPDYPPEQYF
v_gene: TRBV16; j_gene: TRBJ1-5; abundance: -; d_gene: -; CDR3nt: TGTGCCAGCAGCCCCGACGGGGGGGGGAGTCAGCCCCAGCATTTT; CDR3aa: CASSPDGGGSQPQHF
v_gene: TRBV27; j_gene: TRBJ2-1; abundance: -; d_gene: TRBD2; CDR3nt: TGTGCCAGCAGTTTGATCGGGAGGTTCCAAGAGACCCAGTTCTTC; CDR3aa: CASSLIGRFQETQFF
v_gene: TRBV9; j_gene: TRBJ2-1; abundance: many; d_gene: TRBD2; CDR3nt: TGTGCCAGCAGCGTAGAGGCTAGCGGGAACAATGAGCAGTTCTTC; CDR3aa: CASSVEASGNNEQFF
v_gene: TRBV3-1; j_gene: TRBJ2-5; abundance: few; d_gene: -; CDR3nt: TGTGCCAGCAGCCAACTGACAGGAAAAGAGACCCAGTACTTC; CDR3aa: CASSQLTGKETQYF
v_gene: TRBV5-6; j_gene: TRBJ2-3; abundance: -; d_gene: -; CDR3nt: TGTGCCAGCAGTTTCCGGCGGGACACAGATACGCAGTATTTT; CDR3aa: CASSFRRDTDTQYF
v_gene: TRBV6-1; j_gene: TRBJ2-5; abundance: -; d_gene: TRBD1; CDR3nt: TGTGCCAGCAGTAACTGGGACAGACAAGAGACCCAGTACTTC; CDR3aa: CASSNWDRQETQYF
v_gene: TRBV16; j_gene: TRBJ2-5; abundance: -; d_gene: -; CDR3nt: TGTGCCAGCAGCCAATCTCTAGAGAGGGAGACCCAGTACTTC; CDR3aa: CASSQSLERETQYF
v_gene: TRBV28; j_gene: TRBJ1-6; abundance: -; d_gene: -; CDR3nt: TGTGCCAGCAGTTTATCGCCCGAGGGGGCACCCCTCCACTTT; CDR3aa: CASSLSPEGAPLHF
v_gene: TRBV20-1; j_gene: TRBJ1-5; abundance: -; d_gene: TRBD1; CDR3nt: TGCAGTGCTAGAGATATTTTAAGGACAGGGGGTCAGCCCCAGCATTTT; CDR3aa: CSARDILRTGGQPQHF
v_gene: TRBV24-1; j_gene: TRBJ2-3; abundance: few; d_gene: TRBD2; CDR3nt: TGTGCCACCGGACTAGCGGGAGACACAGATACGCAGTATTTT; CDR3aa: CATGLAGDTDTQYF
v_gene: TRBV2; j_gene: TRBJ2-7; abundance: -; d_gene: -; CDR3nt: TGTGCCAGCAACCCCCTTTCTATTGGGAACGAGCAGTACTTC; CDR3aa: CASNPLSIGNEQYF
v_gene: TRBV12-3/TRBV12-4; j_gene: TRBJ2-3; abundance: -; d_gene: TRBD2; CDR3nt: TGTGCCAGCAGCCTGCTAGCGGGAGATCCAGATACGCAGTATTTT; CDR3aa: CASSLLAGDPDTQYF
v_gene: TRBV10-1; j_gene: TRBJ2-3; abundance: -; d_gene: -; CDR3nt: TGCGCCAGCAGTAAGTCGGGCAGGGGCGGCACTACGCAGTATTTT; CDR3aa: CASSKSGRGGTTQYF
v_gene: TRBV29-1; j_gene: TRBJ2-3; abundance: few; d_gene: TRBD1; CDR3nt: TGCAGCGTTGGAGAGGGACAGCGCACAGATACGCAGTATTTT; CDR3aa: CSVGEGQRTDTQYF
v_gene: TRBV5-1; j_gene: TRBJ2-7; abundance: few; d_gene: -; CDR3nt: TGCGCCAGCAGCTTGACGACTAGTGGGCATTACGAGCAGTACTTC; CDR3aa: CASSLTTSGHYEQYF
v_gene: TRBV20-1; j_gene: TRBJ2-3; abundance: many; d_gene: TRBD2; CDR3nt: TGCAGTGCTCAGAGGGCGGGAGCGGATACGCAGTATTTT; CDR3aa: CSAQRAGADTQYF
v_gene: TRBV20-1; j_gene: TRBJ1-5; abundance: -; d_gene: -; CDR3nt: TGCAGTGCTAGACCACGGGTGGTCGGCAATCAGCCCCAGCATTTT; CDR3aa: CSARPRVVGNQPQHF
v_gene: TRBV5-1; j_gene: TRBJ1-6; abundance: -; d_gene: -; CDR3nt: TGCGCCAGCAGCCAATTAGGGGGTACTTCACCCCTCCACTTT; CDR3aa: CASSQLGGTSPLHF
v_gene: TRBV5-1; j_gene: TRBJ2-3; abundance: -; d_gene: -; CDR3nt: TGCGCCAGCAGGGAAGGGACCACAGGCGCAGATACGCAGTATTTT; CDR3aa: CASREGTTGADTQYF
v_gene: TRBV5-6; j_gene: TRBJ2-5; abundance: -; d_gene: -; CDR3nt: TGTGCCAGCAGCCACTCGGGGGCCCTGTGGAAGGAGCAGTACTTC; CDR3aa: CASSHSGALWKEQYF
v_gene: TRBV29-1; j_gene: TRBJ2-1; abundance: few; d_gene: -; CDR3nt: TGCAGCGCAACCAACCGGAGCTCCTACAATGAGCAGTTCTTC; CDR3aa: CSATNRSSYNEQFF
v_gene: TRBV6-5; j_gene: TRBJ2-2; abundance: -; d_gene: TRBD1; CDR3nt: TGTGCCAGCAGTTACGACGGAGACAGGGCCGGGGAGCTGTTTTTT; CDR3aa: CASSYDGDRAGELFF
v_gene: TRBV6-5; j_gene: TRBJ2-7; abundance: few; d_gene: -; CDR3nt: TGTGCCAGCAGTTACCGTGGGGGTCCCTACGAGCAGTACTTC; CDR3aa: CASSYRGGPYEQYF
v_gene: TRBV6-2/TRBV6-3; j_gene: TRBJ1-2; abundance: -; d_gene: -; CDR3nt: TGTGCCAGCAGAGACAATGGCTACACCTTC; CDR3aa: CASRDNGYTF
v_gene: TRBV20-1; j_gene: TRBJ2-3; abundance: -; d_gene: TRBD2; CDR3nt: TGCAGTGCTAGAGATCGGAGCGGGGGTATCCCTGGCACAGATACGCAGTATTTT; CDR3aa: CSARDRSGGIPGTDTQYF
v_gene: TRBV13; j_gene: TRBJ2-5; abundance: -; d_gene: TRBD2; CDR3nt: TGTGCCAGCAGCCCCACCCGACTAGCGGGAGAGCAAGAGACCCAGTACTTC; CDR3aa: CASSPTRLAGEQETQYF
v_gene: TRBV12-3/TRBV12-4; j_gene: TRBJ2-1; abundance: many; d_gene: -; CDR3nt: TGTGCCAGCAGTCCCCCCGCAGACGGGTACAATGAGCAGTTCTTC; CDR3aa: CASSPPADGYNEQFF
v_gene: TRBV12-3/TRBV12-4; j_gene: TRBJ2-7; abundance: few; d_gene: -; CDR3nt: TGTGCCAGCAGCCCAGGGGATACCTACGAGCAGTACTTC; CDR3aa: CASSPGDTYEQYF